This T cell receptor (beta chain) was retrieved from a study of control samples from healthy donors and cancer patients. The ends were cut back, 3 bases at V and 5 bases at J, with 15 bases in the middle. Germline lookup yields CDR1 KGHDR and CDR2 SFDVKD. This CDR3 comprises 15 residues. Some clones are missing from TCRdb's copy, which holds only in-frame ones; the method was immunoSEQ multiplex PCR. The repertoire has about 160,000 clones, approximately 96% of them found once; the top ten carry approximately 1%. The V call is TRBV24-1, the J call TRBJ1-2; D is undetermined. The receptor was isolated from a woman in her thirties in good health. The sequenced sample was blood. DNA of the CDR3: TGTGCCACCAGTGATCGGGGTGAGGGCAATTATGGCTACACCTTC. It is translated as CATSDRGEGNYGYTF.